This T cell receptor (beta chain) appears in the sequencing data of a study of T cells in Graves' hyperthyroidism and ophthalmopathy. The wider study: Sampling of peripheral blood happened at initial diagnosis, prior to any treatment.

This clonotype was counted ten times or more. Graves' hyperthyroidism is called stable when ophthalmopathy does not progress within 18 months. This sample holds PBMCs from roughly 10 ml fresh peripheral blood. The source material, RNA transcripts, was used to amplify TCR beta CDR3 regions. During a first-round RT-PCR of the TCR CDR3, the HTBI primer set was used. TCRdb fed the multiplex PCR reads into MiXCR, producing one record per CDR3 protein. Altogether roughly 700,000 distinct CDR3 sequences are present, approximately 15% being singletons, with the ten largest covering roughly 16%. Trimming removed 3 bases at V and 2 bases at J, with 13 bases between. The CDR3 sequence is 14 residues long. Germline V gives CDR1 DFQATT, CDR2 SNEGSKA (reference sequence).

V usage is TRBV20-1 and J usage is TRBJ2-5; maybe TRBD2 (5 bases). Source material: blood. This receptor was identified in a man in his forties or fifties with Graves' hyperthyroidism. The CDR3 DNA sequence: TGCAGTGCTAGTGGGTACGGGGTTCAAGAGACCCAGTACTTC. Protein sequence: CSASGYGVQETQYF.